This paragraph reports one T cell receptor (beta chain). The antigen remains undetermined. This record belongs to a study of T-cell reconstitution after alpha-beta-depleted transplantation in children. Notes on the study in general: Surviving recipient cells, namely T cells and thymic progenitors, were the source of high day-60 TCRbeta diversity in some patients. Most T-cell counts and diversity one year after the transplant came from T cells that were newly produced. Alpha-beta T cells about two months after transplant reportedly derived from several hundred expanded graft clones.

Construction of the TCRbeta library involved unique molecular identifiers. TCRdb redid the calling of the PCR reads with MiXCR, one entry per CDR3 protein. The data show about 1,000,000 distinct CDR3 sequences, with about 29% seen just once and about 28% held by the top ten. This CDR3 has 14 residues. The ends were cut back, 3 bases at V and 4 bases at J, with 13 bases in the middle. The chain joins TRBV12-3 or TRBV12-4 to TRBJ2-7, with D perhaps matching TRBD1 (6 bases). This sequence originates from a boy under two years old who had a stem cell transplant for SCID, so the T cells may come from the graft donor. Sequenced material: PBMCs, mostly from graft donor cells, taken 360 days after TCRalphabeta/CD19-depleted stem cell transplant. CDR3 loop: CASSFRDNRYEQYF. The CDR3 DNA sequence: TGTGCCAGCAGTTTCCGGGACAACCGTTACGAGCAGTACTTC.